Listed below are T cell receptor beta chains from one sample, sequenced in a study of blood T cell repertoires in COVID-19. Clones were read by immunoSEQ multiplex PCR, and TCRdb kept only the in-frame ones, dropping some. Here the sample spans around 500,000 clones, 70% to 90% being singletons. The sequenced sample was peripheral blood. The receptors shown here come from a human donor in a cohort sampled during active COVID-19. The CDR3 runs from the conserved cysteine through the conserved F or W. Fields, in order: D gene, clone size, CDR3 length, V gene, J gene, CDR3 DNA, CDR3 protein. D genes are given only for firm matches. Clone sizes are given selectively: once, few, many, or a class where the clone is expanded.

TRBD2	-	14	TRBV14	TRBJ2-7	TGTGCCAGCAGCCGGGGACTAGCGGATTACGAGCAGTACTTC	CASSRGLADYEQYF
TRBD2	few	16	TRBV3-1/TRBV3-2	TRBJ2-1	TGTGCCAGCAGCCAAGATATGGCGGGAGTCTACAATGAGCAGTTCTTC	CASSQDMAGVYNEQFF
TRBD1	-	16	TRBV5-8	TRBJ2-7	TGTGCCAGCAGCTTACCTTGGGACAGGGGGCTCAGCGAGCAGTACTTC	CASSLPWDRGLSEQYF
-	-	12	TRBV30	TRBJ2-3	TGTGCCTGGAGTGCCGGGACAGATACGCAGTATTTT	CAWSAGTDTQYF
-	-	15	TRBV30	TRBJ1-1	TGTGCCTGGAGAGCCCTCCGGGGGGGCTACACTGAAGCTTTCTTT	CAWRALRGGYTEAFF
-	-	12	TRBV6-5	TRBJ1-1	TGTGCCAGCAAGTGGGACTTAGGTGAAGCTTTCTTT	CASKWDLGEAFF
TRBD2	-	15	TRBV11-2	TRBJ2-7	TGTGCCAGCAGCTTATTTACAGCGGGAGAGGGGGAGCAGTACTTC	CASSLFTAGEGEQYF
-	-	15	TRBV19	TRBJ1-5	TGTGCCAGTAGACCCCCGGGACATAGGACCCAGCCCCAGCATTTT	CASRPPGHRTQPQHF
-	-	16	TRBV4-2	TRBJ2-2	TGTGCCAGCAGCCAAGCCCGGCGGGGGAACACCGGGGAGCTGTTTTTT	CASSQARRGNTGELFF
-	-	15	TRBV18	TRBJ1-5	TGTGCCAGCTCAACACAAGGGGATAGCAATCAGCCCCAGCATTTT	CASSTQGDSNQPQHF
-	-	12	TRBV3-1/TRBV3-2	TRBJ1-2	TGTGCCAGCGGGAGCCTAAGTTATGGCTACACCTTC	CASGSLSYGYTF
TRBD2	-	15	TRBV27	TRBJ2-3	TGTGCCAGCAGTTCAAGGACTAGCGGGAGGGAGACGCAGTATTTT	CASSSRTSGRETQYF
-	-	15	TRBV11-2	TRBJ2-7	TGTGCCAGCAGCTCAGGGCCCTCAACTTTCTACGAGCAGTACTTC	CASSSGPSTFYEQYF
TRBD1	-	14	TRBV28	TRBJ2-1	TGTGCCAGCAGTTTACTCGGACAGGGGGGCGAGCAGTTCTTC	CASSLLGQGGEQFF
TRBD2	-	14	TRBV6-5	TRBJ2-7	TGTGCCAGCAGTTCCCTAGCGGGAGGAGACGAGCAGTACTTC	CASSSLAGGDEQYF
-	-	18	TRBV2	TRBJ2-4	TGTGCCAGCAGTGACTTTTGGGAGGGACAGGAAATGGTAAACATTCAGTACTTC	CASSDFWEGQEMVNIQYF
-	-	13	TRBV4-3	TRBJ1-5	TGCGCCAGCAGCCAAGTGAGGAATCAGCCCCAGCATTTT	CASSQVRNQPQHF
TRBD1	-	13	TRBV24-1	TRBJ1-1	TGTGCCACCCAGGGACAGCCGAACACTGAAGCTTTCTTT	CATQGQPNTEAFF
TRBD1	-	16	TRBV3-1/TRBV3-2	TRBJ1-2	TGTGCCAGCAGCCAAGAATGGACAGGGGGCGCCGGTGGCTACACCTTC	CASSQEWTGGAGGYTF
TRBD2	-	16	TRBV5-1	TRBJ2-4	TGCGCCAGCAGCTTGGTTCTAGCGGGAGCCCAAAACATTCAGTACTTC	CASSLVLAGAQNIQYF